This T cell receptor (beta chain) came from a study of blood T cell repertoires in COVID-19. Germline V CDR1 and CDR2: SGHTA, FQGNSA. With 4 bases clipped from V and 2 bases from J, the junction kept 4 bases outside the gene matches. The CDR3 has 14 amino acids. Someone with COVID-19 had been met by exposed participants within 2 weeks before study entry. Some clones are missing from TCRdb's copy, which holds only in-frame ones; the method was immunoSEQ multiplex PCR. The data hold 200,000 to 250,000 clones, with around 82% observed a single time. Material: PBMCs or T cells enriched from blood (not recorded which). This clonotype was obtained from a woman aged 45-59 years who had been exposed to COVID-19. The chain is built from TRBV7-2 and TRBJ2-7, with 8 bases identical to TRBD1. The CDR3 here is CASSSQDRAYEQYF. CDR3 DNA sequence: TGTGCCAGCAGCTCTCAGGACAGGGCCTACGAGCAGTACTTC. Variable domain in full (rest from reference TRBV7-2 and TRBJ2-7): GAGVSQSPSNKVTEKGKDVELRCDPISGHTALYWYRQSLGQGLEFLIYFQGNSAPDKSGLPSDRFSAERTGGSVSTLTIQRTQQEDSAVYLCASSSQDRAYEQYFGPGTRLTVT.